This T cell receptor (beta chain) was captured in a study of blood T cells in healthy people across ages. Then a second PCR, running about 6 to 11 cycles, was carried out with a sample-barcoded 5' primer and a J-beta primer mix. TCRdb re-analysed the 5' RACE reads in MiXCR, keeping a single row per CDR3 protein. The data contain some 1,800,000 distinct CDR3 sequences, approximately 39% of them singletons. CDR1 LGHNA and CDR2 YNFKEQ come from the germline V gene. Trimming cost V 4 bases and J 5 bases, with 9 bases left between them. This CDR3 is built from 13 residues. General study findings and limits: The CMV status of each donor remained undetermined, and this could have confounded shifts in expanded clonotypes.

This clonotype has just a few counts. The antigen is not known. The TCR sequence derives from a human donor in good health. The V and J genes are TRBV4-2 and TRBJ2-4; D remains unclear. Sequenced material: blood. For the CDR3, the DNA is TGTGCCAGCAGCCGTGAGACCCAAAACATTCAGTACTTC. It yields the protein CASSRETQNIQYF.